The rows below give T cell receptor beta chains drawn from one sample of a study of T cells in Graves' hyperthyroidism and ophthalmopathy. Each CDR3 protein gets one entry after TCRdb re-called the multiplex PCR reads with MiXCR. Among some 500,000 distinct CDR3 sequences listed, approximately 14% were seen once. The sequencing sample was made of blood. The source of these receptors is a woman between 18 and 29 years old with Graves' hyperthyroidism. The CDR3 runs from the conserved cysteine through the conserved F or W. Fields, in order: D gene, V gene, J gene, clone size, CDR3 DNA, CDR3 protein. A D gene is named only where the DNA matches it firmly. Clone sizes are given selectively: once, few, many, or a class where the clone is expanded.

.,TRBV7-6,TRBJ2-5,few,TGTGCCAGCAGCTTAGGGAGATTGATGCTTCAAGAGACCCAGTACTTC,CASSLGRLMLQETQYF
TRBD1,TRBV5-1,TRBJ1-1,many,TGCGCCAGCAGCTTGGGGCCAGGGGGTGATCACACTGAAGCTTTCTTT,CASSLGPGGDHTEAFF
.,TRBV5-1,TRBJ1-1,many,TGCGCCAGCAGTGACAAGGGCGGAGGTTTACAGGGAGGCACTGAAGCTTTCTTT,CASSDKGGGLQGGTEAFF
.,TRBV12-3/TRBV12-4,TRBJ2-5,many,TGTGCCAGCAGGGCCGGGACTTTTGAGAGAGAGACCCAGTACTTC,CASRAGTFERETQYF
.,TRBV6-1,TRBJ2-2,many,TGTGCCAGCACTGAGGGAGTAGGCACCGGGGAGCTGTTTTTT,CASTEGVGTGELFF
TRBD2,TRBV6-1,TRBJ2-3,many,TGTGCCAGCAGTGAAGGAGGGCTAGCGGGAGTTGGAGATACGCAGTATTTT,CASSEGGLAGVGDTQYF
TRBD2,TRBV3-1,TRBJ2-1,many,TGTGCCAGCAGCCAAGCGACTAGCTATAAGGAGTTCTTC,CASSQATSYKEFF
.,TRBV2,TRBJ1-2,many,TGTGCCAGCAGTGTTAGGACGACTATGGACTACACCTTC,CASSVRTTMDYTF
.,TRBV29-1,TRBJ2-2,many,TGCAGCGTTGGACAGGTGAACACCGGGGAGCTGTTTTTT,CSVGQVNTGELFF
.,TRBV12-3/TRBV12-4,TRBJ2-3,many,TGTGCCAGCACCGGACCCGCGAATACGCAGTATTTT,CASTGPANTQYF
.,TRBV19,TRBJ1-4,many,TGTGCCAGTAGTAAAAGGAAAACTAATGAAAAACTGTTTTTT,CASSKRKTNEKLFF
TRBD2,TRBV11-2,TRBJ2-1,.,TGTGCCAGCAGCTTTTTCCCTGGCGGGAGACCCCCCACTAATGAGCAGTTCTTC,CASSFFPGGRPPTNEQFF
TRBD1,TRBV9,TRBJ1-4,many,TGTGCCAGCAGCGCTCATCTACAGGGGGCTACTAATGAAAAACTGTTTTTT,CASSAHLQGATNEKLFF
.,TRBV9,TRBJ2-1,few,TGTGCCAGCAGCGTAGTGTTATCCTACAATGAGCAGTTCTTC,CASSVVLSYNEQFF
.,TRBV12-3/TRBV12-4,TRBJ1-1,many,TGTGCCAGCAGCCTGGGCCTCACTGAAGCTTTCTTT,CASSLGLTEAFF
.,TRBV6-1,TRBJ1-1,.,TGTGCCAGCAGTGATTTAGGGACCCAACCGGCTTTCTTT,CASSDLGTQPAFF
.,TRBV6-2/TRBV6-3,TRBJ1-6,.,TGTGCCAGCAGTTACTCGAGGTTGGGGCGGGATTCACCCCTCCACTTT,CASSYSRLGRDSPLHF
TRBD1,TRBV25-1,TRBJ2-2,once,TGTGCCAGCAGTCCAAGAGGACAGGGGGGGACCGGGGGGCTGTTTTTT,CASSPRGQGGTGGLFF
TRBD2,TRBV24-1,TRBJ2-3,many,TGTGCCACCAGTGATTCCGGACTAGCGGGAGATACGCAGTATTTT,CATSDSGLAGDTQYF
.,TRBV2,TRBJ1-1,many,TGTGCCAGCAGTGAAACCCCCCCAGGGGAGGTAGGCACTGAAGCTTTCTTT,CASSETPPGEVGTEAFF
.,TRBV11-2,TRBJ2-1,.,TGTGCCAGCAGCTTCCAACAGGGCTCCCTCGAGCAGTTCTTC,CASSFQQGSLEQFF
TRBD1,TRBV7-9,TRBJ2-1,many,TGTGCCAGCATCTTAAAGGGGACAGCACACAATGAGCAGTTCTTC,CASILKGTAHNEQFF
TRBD1,TRBV5-6,TRBJ1-1,many,TGTGCCAGCAGCATACAGGGGGCGCGCACTGAAGCTTTCTTT,CASSIQGARTEAFF
.,TRBV7-8,TRBJ1-3,many,TGTGCCAGCAGCTTTGTAAATTCGGGAAACACCATATATTTT,CASSFVNSGNTIYF
TRBD1,TRBV30,TRBJ1-2,many,TGTGCCTGGGGACAGGGGAACCTCTATGGCTACACCTTC,CAWGQGNLYGYTF
.,TRBV11-3,TRBJ1-3,many,TGTGCCAGCAGCCGGGACATACCTGGAAACACCATATATTTT,CASSRDIPGNTIYF
.,TRBV11-3,TRBJ2-1,many,TGTGCCAGCAGGGATACAGGGAATGAGCAGTTCTTC,CASRDTGNEQFF
TRBD2,TRBV7-8,TRBJ2-1,.,TGTGCCAGCGAAGCACTCGGGGAGGGCCTGGAGGATGAGCAGTTCTTC,CASEALGEGLEDEQFF
.,TRBV28,TRBJ1-4,many,TGTGCCAGCTTCCGAGATAATGAAAAACTGTTTTTT,CASFRDNEKLFF
TRBD1,TRBV5-1,TRBJ1-1,many,TGCGCCAGCAGCTGGGGACAGTCGAGAACTGAAGCTTTCTTT,CASSWGQSRTEAFF
.,TRBV9,TRBJ2-4,.,TGTGCCAGCAGCGTAGATCCGGGCCTCGCCAAAAACATTCAGTACTTC,CASSVDPGLAKNIQYF
.,TRBV20-1,TRBJ2-1,many,TGCAGTGCTAGAGATCATCGGCGTTTACTCGGCTCCTACAATGAGCAGTTCTTC,CSARDHRRLLGSYNEQFF
TRBD2,TRBV3-1,TRBJ2-1,many,TGTGCCAGCAGCCCCCCTTGGGAACTAGCGGTCAACAATGAGCAGTTCTTC,CASSPPWELAVNNEQFF
.,TRBV7-8,TRBJ2-3,few,TGTGCCAGCAGCTTAGAGGTTGGAGGGCCGCAGTATTTT,CASSLEVGGPQYF
TRBD2,TRBV11-3,TRBJ2-1,many,TGTGCCAGCAGCCACCTAGCGGGAGGCCGGCCTGAGCAGTTCTTC,CASSHLAGGRPEQFF
TRBD2,TRBV6-1,TRBJ2-5,.,TGTGCCAGCAGACCCCCGGGACTAGCGGTGCAAGAGACCCAGTACTTC,CASRPPGLAVQETQYF
TRBD1,TRBV11-3,TRBJ2-1,many,TGTGCCAGCAGCTTCGTAACGGACAGGGGGCGCGGGAATGAGCAGTTCTTC,CASSFVTDRGRGNEQFF
TRBD2,TRBV9,TRBJ2-3,.,TGTGCCAGCAGCGTGTTTAGCGGGAGAACAGATACGCAGTATTTT,CASSVFSGRTDTQYF
TRBD1,TRBV12-3/TRBV12-4,TRBJ1-1,few,TGTGCCAGCACCCAACAGGGGATGAACACTGAAGCTTTCTTT,CASTQQGMNTEAFF
TRBD2,TRBV7-9,TRBJ2-1,.,TGTGCCAGCAGCGTACTAGCGGGAGGTAAGACTGAGCAGTTCTTC,CASSVLAGGKTEQFF
.,TRBV6-6,TRBJ2-1,many,TGTGCCAGCAGTTACTCGCTAAACAATGAGCAGTTCTTC,CASSYSLNNEQFF
TRBD2,TRBV7-3,TRBJ2-2,.,TGTGCCAGCAGCCCCGGATCGTTAGCGGGAGCCGGGGAGCTGTTTTTT,CASSPGSLAGAGELFF
TRBD2,TRBV11-3,TRBJ2-3,.,TGTGCCAGCAGCACCGGGACTACCTCCACAGATACGCAGTATTTT,CASSTGTTSTDTQYF
.,TRBV12-3/TRBV12-4,TRBJ1-1,many,TGTGCCAGCAGTTTTTTCCAGGGAGTCCCTGAAGCTTTCTTT,CASSFFQGVPEAFF